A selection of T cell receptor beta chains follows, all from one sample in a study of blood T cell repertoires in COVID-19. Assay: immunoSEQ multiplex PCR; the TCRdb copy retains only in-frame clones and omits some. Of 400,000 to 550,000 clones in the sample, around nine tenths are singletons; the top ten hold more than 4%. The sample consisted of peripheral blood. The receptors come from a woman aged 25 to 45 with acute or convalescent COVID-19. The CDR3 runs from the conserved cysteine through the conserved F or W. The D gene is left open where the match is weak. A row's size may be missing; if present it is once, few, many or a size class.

TGTGCCAGCAGTTTTGGGGGGGCAAAAGGCGAGCAGTACTTC,CASSFGGAKGEQYF,-,-,TRBV27,TRBJ2-7
TGTGCCAGCAGCCGCGGGACAGCCTTAAGTGGAAGACTGTTTTTT,CASSRGTALSGRLFF,-,TRBD1,TRBV6-5,TRBJ1-4
TGTGCCAGCAGCCCCGCCGAGTTAGCTAACTATGGCTACACCTTC,CASSPAELANYGYTF,once,-,TRBV4-2,TRBJ1-2
TGTGCCAGCAGTGAAGACCCGGGACAGGGATCCTACGAGCAGTACTTC,CASSEDPGQGSYEQYF,-,TRBD1,TRBV2,TRBJ2-7
TGTGCCAGCAGCCGGCGGACTAATCGAGGGGCCGGGGAGCTGTTTTTT,CASSRRTNRGAGELFF,-,-,TRBV3-1/TRBV3-2,TRBJ2-2
TGTGCCAGCAGCTTAGCCAGGGCCGAGCAGTACTTC,CASSLARAEQYF,-,-,TRBV7-9,TRBJ2-7
TGTGCCAGCAGCCCCGGAGGGGGCCTTGGAACTGCCTATGGCTACACCTTC,CASSPGGGLGTAYGYTF,-,TRBD1,TRBV14,TRBJ1-2
TGCGCCAGCAGCTTTAAGGGGGCAGGGACTGAAGCTTTCTTT,CASSFKGAGTEAFF,-,TRBD1,TRBV5-1,TRBJ1-1
TGTGCCAGTAGTCCCCTCCTATGGACCACGGGAGAAAAACTGTTTTTT,CASSPLLWTTGEKLFF,once,-,TRBV19,TRBJ1-4
TGCGCCAGCAGCCAAGTCCGGGGGGTCCGGTTCTTC,CASSQVRGVRFF,-,TRBD2,TRBV4-1,TRBJ2-1
TGTGCCAGCAGTTACAGGGTCCCCTACGAGCAGTACTTC,CASSYRVPYEQYF,once,-,TRBV28,TRBJ2-7
TGTGAAGGCGGGGGGGCCTCGCAGTACTTC,CEGGGASQYF,once,TRBD2,TRBV10-3,TRBJ2-7
TGTGCCAGCAGCACTTATGTTACAGGGGGGCGTCAAGAGACCCAGTACTTC,CASSTYVTGGRQETQYF,-,TRBD1,TRBV11-2,TRBJ2-5
TGCGCCAGCAGCCCAGGACAACAGGGGCTGGAACTGTTTTTT,CASSPGQQGLELFF,-,TRBD1,TRBV5-1,TRBJ1-4
TGTGCCAGCAGCCAAACCGGGACTAGCGGGGGAGAAGCCTACAATGAGCAGTTCTTC,CASSQTGTSGGEAYNEQFF,-,TRBD2,TRBV7-9,TRBJ2-1
TGTGCCAGCAGACACCTAGCGGATCAAGAGACCCAGTACTTC,CASRHLADQETQYF,-,TRBD2,TRBV6-5,TRBJ2-5